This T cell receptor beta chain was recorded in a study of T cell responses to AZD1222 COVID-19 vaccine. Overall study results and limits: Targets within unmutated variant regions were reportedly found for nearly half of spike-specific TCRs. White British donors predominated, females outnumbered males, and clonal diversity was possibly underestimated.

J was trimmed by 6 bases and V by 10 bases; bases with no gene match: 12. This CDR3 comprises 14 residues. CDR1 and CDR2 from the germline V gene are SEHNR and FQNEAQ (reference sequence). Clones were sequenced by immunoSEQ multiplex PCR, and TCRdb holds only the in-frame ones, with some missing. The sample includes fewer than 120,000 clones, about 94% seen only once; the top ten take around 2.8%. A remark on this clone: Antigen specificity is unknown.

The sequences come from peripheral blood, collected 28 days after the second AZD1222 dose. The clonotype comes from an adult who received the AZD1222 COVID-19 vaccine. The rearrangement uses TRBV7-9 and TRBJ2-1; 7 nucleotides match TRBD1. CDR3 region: CAIPRQGVGNEQFF. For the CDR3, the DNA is TGTGCCATCCCCCGACAGGGAGTTGGCAATGAGCAGTTCTTC.